The 14 T cell receptor beta chains listed next were all sequenced from one sample in a study of CD8 T cells in Susac syndrome (dated by TCRdb to the late 2010s). Receptor libraries were prepared by the immunoSEQ multiplex PCR assay. RNA was extracted using the RNeasy kit, and about 0.45 to 1 microgram was reverse transcribed with random hexamers. The public reads were reanalyzed by TCRdb: fastp trimming at Q25, MiXCR alignment, in-frame beta chains only. When rows share a CDR3 protein, they turn into one entry using the most common DNA and genes. This sample has more than 95,000 distinct CDR3 sequences in its table, and 90% to 95% of those were observed once. 0.093% of the sample goes to the ten largest clones. What was sequenced was CD4+ T cells from PBMCs. These receptors were collected from a human donor with multiple sclerosis.

The chain employs TRBV7-3 and TRBJ2-1; D is undetermined. The ends were cut back, 5 bases at V and 0 bases at J, with 11 bases in the middle. Germline V gene lookup returns CDR1 SGHTA and CDR2 FQGTGA. This CDR3 is 15 amino acids long. The CDR3: CASSNQPSSYNEQFF. DNA of the CDR3: TGTGCCAGCAGCAACCAACCCAGCTCCTACAATGAGCAGTTCTTC.

Only one count was recorded for this clonotype. The chain combines TRBV30 with TRBJ2-2; 8 nucleotides match TRBD1. CDR3 size: 13 residues. The junction had 0 bases not matched to a gene; V was cut back by 5 bases and J by 1 base. Germline values: CDR1 GTSNPN, CDR2 SVGIG (reference sequence). The DNA of the CDR3 is TGTGCCTGGGGGACAGGGAACACCGGGGAGCTGTTTTTT. It translates to CAWGTGNTGELFF.

Here the CDR3 reads CASSQEPGLKEKLFF. DNA for the CDR3: TGTGCCAGCAGCCAGGAACCGGGACTCAAAGAAAAACTGTTTTTT. The chain combines TRBV3-1 with TRBJ1-4; D perhaps matches TRBD1 (5 bases). The V and J ends lost 3 bases and 8 bases respectively, with 16 bases between them. CDR3 length: 15 amino acids. Germline values: CDR1 LGHDT, CDR2 YNNKEL (reference sequence).

This chain uses TRBV4-1 with TRBJ1-1; TRBD1 might be the D (5 bases). The V end was cut by 5 bases, the J end by 5 bases, with 21 bases between. The CDR3 runs 16 residues. Germline assignment: CDR1 MGHRA and CDR2 YSYEKL. The CDR3 bases are TGCGCCAGCAGCGGAGAGAAGGGACCCTCTAGGACTGAAGCTTTCTTT. It specifies CASSGEKGPSRTEAFF.

The chain couples TRBV19 to TRBJ2-1, with D possibly matching TRBD1 (5 bases). The CDR3 is 14 amino acids. Trimming took off 7 bases at V and 5 bases at J, with 15 bases between the two ends. The germline V gene encodes CDR1 LNHDA and CDR2 SQIVND (reference sequence). The CDR3: CASNHQGSNNEQFF. The CDR3 nucleotides read TGTGCCAGTAACCATCAGGGTTCTAACAATGAGCAGTTCTTC. Looking up the rest from reference TRBV19 and TRBJ2-1 gives the full variable domain: DGGITQSPKYLFRKEGQNVTLSCEQNLNHDAMYWYRQDPGQGLRLIYYSQIVNDFQKGDIAEGYSVSREKKESFPLTVTSAQKNPTAFYLCASNHQGSNNEQFFGPGTRLTVL.

The rearrangement joins TRBV6-2 or TRBV6-3 to TRBJ2-1; TRBD2 aligns across 7 bases. CDR3 length equals 16 residues. The germline CDR1 and CDR2 sequences are MNHEY and SVGEGT. With 0 bases clipped from V and 3 bases from J, the junction kept 5 bases outside the gene matches. The DNA of the CDR3 is TGTGCCAGCAGTTACTCGAGCCTAGCGGACTACAATGAGCAGTTCTTC. Its translation is CASSYSSLADYNEQFF.

The chain carries TRBV6-2 or TRBV6-3 and TRBJ1-1; the match to TRBD1 covers 9 bases. CDR3 length equals 15 residues. V lost 6 bases to trimming and J lost 4 bases; unmatched junction nucleotides: 9. The germline CDR1 and CDR2 sequences are MNHEY and SVGEGT. CDR3 nucleotides: TGTGCCAGCAGACAGACCGGGACAGGGAGCACTGAAGCTTTCTTT. It translates to CASRQTGTGSTEAFF.

This sequence joins TRBV4-1 and TRBJ1-1, with D uncertain. Germline-derived CDR1 and CDR2 are MGHRA and YSYEKL. The CDR3 is made up of 15 amino acids. Trimming took off 1 base at V and 1 base at J, with 10 bases between the two ends. The DNA for the CDR3 is TGCGCCAGCAGCCAAGGCCTAAACGCGAACACTGAAGCTTTCTTT. Translation: CASSQGLNANTEAFF.

The rearrangement links TRBV5-1 to TRBJ2-6; no firm D call. The V and J ends lost 5 bases and 0 bases respectively, with 12 bases between them. Germline CDR1 is SGHRS and CDR2 is YFSETQ. This CDR3 region has 16 residues. The CDR3 nucleotides read TGCGCCAGCAGTGGGCCTCCGAGCTCTGGGGCCAACGTCCTGACTTTC. Translation gives CASSGPPSSGANVLTF.

This clonotype was detected only once. The rearrangement links TRBV29-1 to TRBJ1-1; perhaps TRBD1 as D (5 bases). The CDR3 runs 14 residues. Germline CDR1 is SQVTM and CDR2 is ANQGSEA. With 4 bases removed from V and 0 bases from J, the gap between germline ends came to 12 bases. CDR3 protein: CSVGSGLMNTEAFF. The CDR3 DNA reads as TGCAGCGTTGGATCAGGGCTCATGAACACTGAAGCTTTCTTT.

CDR3 sequence reads: CASSAVSYSTDTQYF. CDR3 nucleotide sequence: TGTGCCAGCAGTGCAGTATCTTACTCTACAGATACGCAGTATTTT. This chain connects TRBV6-1 to TRBJ2-3; D gene uncertain. The CDR3 covers 15 residues. Per germline, CDR1 MNHNS and CDR2 SASEGT. The ends were cut back, 4 bases at V and 3 bases at J, with 14 bases in the middle.

The chain recombines TRBV7-9 with TRBJ2-1, with 9 bases matching TRBD1. Germline CDR1 is SEHNR and CDR2 is FQNEAQ (reference sequence). V gave up 5 bases and J gave up 2 bases; unmatched junction bases: 7. The CDR3 consists of 16 residues. The CDR3 protein is CASSRYGTGTYNEQFF. The CDR3 nucleotides are TGTGCCAGCAGCCGATACGGGACAGGGACCTACAATGAGCAGTTCTTC.

The gene calls are TRBV12-3 or TRBV12-4 and TRBJ2-7; 10 nucleotides line up with TRBD1. Unmatched junction bases numbered 5, after V lost 5 bases and J lost 7 bases. The CDR3 is made up of 13 amino acids. Here the CDR3 DNA reads TGTGCCAGCAGTGGACAGGGGGTAGGGGAGCAGTACTTC. It is translated as CASSGQGVGEQYF.

The rearrangement uses TRBV7-2 and TRBJ1-2; 9 bases are a match to TRBD1. The CDR3 spans 16 residues. V shed 6 bases and J 12 bases; nucleotides not matched to a gene: 20. Germline loops: CDR1 SGHTA, CDR2 FQGNSA. CDR3 amino acids: CASRSGTGTGSGRHTF. Written as DNA, the CDR3 is TGTGCCAGCAGATCCGGGACAGGGACGGGGTCTGGCCGGCACACCTTC.